A single sample is the source of the 11 T cell receptor beta chains below, sequenced in a study of shared T cell receptors in the human thymus. Measured with immunoSEQ multiplex PCR; TCRdb has only the in-frame clones, and not every one. The table has about 610,000 clones, more than 75% seen once. These same data were also listed under a study on human thymus T cells.

The sample was thymocytes. Source of these receptors: a boy younger than two with a congenital heart defect.

In this sample, this clone turned up once. The V call is TRBV6-5, the J call TRBJ2-3; a possible D gene is TRBD2 (5 bases). The CDR3 totals 14 residues. Trimming left V 10 bases short and J 6 bases short, with 20 bases between. The germline V gene encodes CDR1 MNHEY and CDR2 SVGAGI. Here the CDR3 reads CATKTLRIADTQYF. CDR3 nucleotide sequence: TGTGCCACCAAAACTCTCAGGATAGCGGATACGCAGTATTTT.

This rearrangement joins TRBV15 to TRBJ1-3, with TRBD1 identical over 8 bases. V gave up 8 bases and J gave up 8 bases; unmatched junction bases: 11. The CDR3 totals 14 residues. Germline V gives CDR1 LNHNV, CDR2 YYDKDF (reference sequence). CDR3 bases: TGTGCCACCGCGAGACAGGGGAGTAGAGACACCATATATTTT. It encodes CATARQGSRDTIYF. Full variable domain (outside the CDR3, taken from reference TRBV15 and TRBJ1-3): DAMVIQNPRYQVTQFGKPVTLSCSQTLNHNVMYWYQQKSSQAPKLLFHYYDKDFNNEADTPDNFQSRRPNTSFCFLDIRSPGLGDTAMYLCATARQGSRDTIYFGEGSWLTVV.

For this clone: This CDR3 is also generated by other DNA sequences in the sample. The chain links TRBV20-1 to TRBJ1-2; TRBD1 agrees at 7 bases. V lost 6 bases, J lost 4 bases, and 2 bases stayed unmatched. This CDR3 has 11 residues. Germline CDR1 DFQATT, CDR2 SNEGSKA (reference sequence). The DNA of the CDR3 is TGCAGTGCCCGGGACAGCTATGGCTACACCTTC. It specifies CSARDSYGYTF.

The V and J genes are TRBV5-1 and TRBJ1-5; the D is unclear. This CDR3 is built from 16 residues. Germline V lookup: CDR1 SGHRS, CDR2 YFSETQ. V was trimmed by 0 bases and J by 5 bases, leaving 15 bases between them. The CDR3 loop reads CASSLDGRRTDQPQHF. The CDR3 region has the DNA TGCGCCAGCAGCTTGGACGGCAGGAGGACCGATCAGCCCCAGCATTTT.

The chain is built from TRBV19 and TRBJ1-4, with D uncertain. The germline V and J ends were trimmed by 3 bases and 8 bases, with 16 bases remaining between them. The CDR3 sequence is 15 residues long. Germline values: CDR1 LNHDA, CDR2 SQIVND (reference sequence). This CDR3 reads CASSIPVGSQEKLFF. The CDR3 DNA follows: TGTGCCAGTAGTATCCCCGTGGGCAGCCAGGAAAAACTGTTTTTT.

About this clone itself: Other DNA sequences in the same sample also yield this CDR3. The chain joins TRBV21-1 to TRBJ2-7; the table assigns TRBD2, which was not confirmed against the DNA. TRBV21-1 is recorded as a pseudogene. This CDR3 is 14 amino acids long. The CDR3 DNA sequence: TGTGCCAGCAGCAAGCTAGCGGGATCCTACGAGCAGTACTTC. This gives the protein CASSKLAGSYEQYF.

The CDR3: CAISEVGAGGYTF. CDR3 DNA: TGTGCCATCAGTGAGGTAGGGGCAGGAGGCTACACCTTC. The chain uses TRBV10-3 and TRBJ1-2; D perhaps matches TRBD1 (5 bases). Germline CDR1 is ENHRY and CDR2 is SYGVKD. The CDR3 covers 13 residues. V gave up 2 bases and J gave up 8 bases, with 12 bases separating them.

This clone occurred once. The rearrangement joins TRBV29-1 to TRBJ2-2; TRBD2 might be the D (7 bases). Trimming removed 5 bases at V and 8 bases at J, with 21 bases between. Germline loops: CDR1 SQVTM, CDR2 ANQGSEA. CDR3 length: 15 amino acids. In DNA, the CDR3 is TGCAGCGTTCGGGGGGCAGGCCTGTCAGGGGGGGAGCTGTTTTTT. Its translation: CSVRGAGLSGGELFF.

This rearrangement joins TRBV5-4 to TRBJ2-7; 8 bases line up with TRBD2. V lost 0 bases and J lost 0; bases outside the gene matches: 5. The CDR3 extends over 16 amino acids. Germline values: CDR1 SGHNT, CDR2 YYREEE (reference sequence). The CDR3 bases are TGTGCCAGCAGCTTGGATCGCGGGAGGCCCTCCTACGAGCAGTACTTC. It codes for CASSLDRGRPSYEQYF. The full variable domain, its missing parts supplied by reference TRBV5-4 and TRBJ2-7, is ETGVTQSPTHLIKTRGQQVTLRCSSQSGHNTVSWYQQALGQGPQFIFQYYREEENGRGNFPPRFSGLQFPNYSSELNVNALELDDSALYLCASSLDRGRPSYEQYFGPGTRLTVT.

V gene TRBV18 combines with J gene TRBJ2-4; 7 bases fit TRBD1. The trim removed 7 bases at V and 2 bases at J, leaving 11 bases unmatched. CDR1 and CDR2 from the germline V gene are KGHSH and LQKENI. The CDR3 extends over 16 amino acids. CDR3 in amino acids: CASLRQGEGTKNIQYF. The CDR3 DNA follows: TGTGCCAGCTTACGACAGGGTGAGGGAACCAAAAACATTCAGTACTTC.

The chain's CDR3 is CASSLKRQGKGYTF. For the CDR3, the DNA is TGTGCCAGCAGCTTAAAGCGCCAGGGGAAGGGCTACACCTTC. The chain uses TRBV7-2 and TRBJ1-2; weak D call: TRBD1 (6 bases). Germline loops: CDR1 SGHTA, CDR2 FQGNSA. V was clipped by 2 bases and J by 8 bases, with 15 bases between them. This CDR3 region has 14 residues.